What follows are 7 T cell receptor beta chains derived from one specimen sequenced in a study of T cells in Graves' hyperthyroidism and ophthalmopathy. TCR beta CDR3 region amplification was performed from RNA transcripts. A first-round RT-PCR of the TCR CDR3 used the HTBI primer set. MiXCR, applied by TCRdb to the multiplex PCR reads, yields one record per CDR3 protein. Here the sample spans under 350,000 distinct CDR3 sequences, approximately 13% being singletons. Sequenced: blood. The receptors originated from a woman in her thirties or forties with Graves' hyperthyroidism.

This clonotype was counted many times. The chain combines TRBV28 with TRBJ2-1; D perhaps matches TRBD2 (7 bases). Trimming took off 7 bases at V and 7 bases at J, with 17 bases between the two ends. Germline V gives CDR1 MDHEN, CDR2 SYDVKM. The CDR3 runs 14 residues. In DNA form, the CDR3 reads TGTGCCAGCATAGGGGGAGGGCCTTGGAATGAGCAGTTCTTC. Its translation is CASIGGGPWNEQFF.

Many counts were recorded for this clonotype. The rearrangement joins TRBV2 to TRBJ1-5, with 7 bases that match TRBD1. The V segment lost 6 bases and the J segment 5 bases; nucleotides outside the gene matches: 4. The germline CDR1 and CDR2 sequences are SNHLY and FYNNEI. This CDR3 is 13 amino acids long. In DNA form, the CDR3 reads TGTGCCAGCAGGATACAGGGGTATCAGCCCCAGCATTTT. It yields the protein CASRIQGYQPQHF.

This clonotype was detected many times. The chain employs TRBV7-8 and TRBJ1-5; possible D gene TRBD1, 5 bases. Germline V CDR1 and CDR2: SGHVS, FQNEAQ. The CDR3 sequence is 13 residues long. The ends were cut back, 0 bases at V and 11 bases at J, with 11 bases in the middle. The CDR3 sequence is CASSLASGGAQHF. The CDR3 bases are TGTGCCAGCAGCTTAGCCTCGGGGGGGGCCCAGCATTTT.

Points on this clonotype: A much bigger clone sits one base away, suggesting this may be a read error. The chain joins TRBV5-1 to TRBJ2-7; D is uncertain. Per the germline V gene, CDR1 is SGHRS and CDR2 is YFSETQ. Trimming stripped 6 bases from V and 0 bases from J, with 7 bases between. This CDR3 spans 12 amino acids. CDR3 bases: TGCGCCAGCAACTCGCACTCCTACGAGCAGTACTTC. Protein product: CASNSHSYEQYF. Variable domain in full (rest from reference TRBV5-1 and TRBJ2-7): KAGVTQTPRYLIKTRGQQVTLSCSPISGHRSVSWYQQTPGQGLQFLFEYFSETQRNKGNFPGRFSGRQFSNSRSEMNVSTLELGDSALYLCASNSHSYEQYFGPGTRLTVT.

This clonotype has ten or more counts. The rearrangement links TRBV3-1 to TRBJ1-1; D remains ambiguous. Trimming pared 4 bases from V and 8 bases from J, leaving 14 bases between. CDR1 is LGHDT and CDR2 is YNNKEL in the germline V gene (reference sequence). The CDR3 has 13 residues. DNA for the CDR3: TGTGCCAGCAGCCCCTACCGGGTTCTAGAAGCTTTCTTT. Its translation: CASSPYRVLEAFF.

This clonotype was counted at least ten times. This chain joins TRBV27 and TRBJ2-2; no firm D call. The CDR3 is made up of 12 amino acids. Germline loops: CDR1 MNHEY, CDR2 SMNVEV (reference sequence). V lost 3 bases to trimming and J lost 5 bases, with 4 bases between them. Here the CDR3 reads CASSFVTGELFF. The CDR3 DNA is TGTGCCAGCAGTTTCGTAACCGGGGAGCTGTTTTTT.

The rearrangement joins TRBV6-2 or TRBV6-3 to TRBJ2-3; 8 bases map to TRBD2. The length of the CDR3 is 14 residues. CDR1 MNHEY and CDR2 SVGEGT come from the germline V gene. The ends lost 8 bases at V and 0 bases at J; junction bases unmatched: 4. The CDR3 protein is CASAGGRSTDTQYF. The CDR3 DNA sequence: TGTGCCAGCGCTGGCGGGAGGAGCACAGATACGCAGTATTTT.